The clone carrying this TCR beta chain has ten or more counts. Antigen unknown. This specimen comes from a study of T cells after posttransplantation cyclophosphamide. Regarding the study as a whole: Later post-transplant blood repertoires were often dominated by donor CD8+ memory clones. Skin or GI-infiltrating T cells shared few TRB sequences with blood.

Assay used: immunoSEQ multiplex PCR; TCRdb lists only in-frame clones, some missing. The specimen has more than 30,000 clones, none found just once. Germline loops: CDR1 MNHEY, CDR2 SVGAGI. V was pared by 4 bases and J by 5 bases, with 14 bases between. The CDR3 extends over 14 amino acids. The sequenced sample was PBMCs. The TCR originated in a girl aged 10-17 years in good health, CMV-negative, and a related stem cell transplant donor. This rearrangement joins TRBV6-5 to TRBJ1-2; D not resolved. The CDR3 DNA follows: TGTGCCAGCAGTTGGGCGAGAACTGATTATGGCTACACCTTC. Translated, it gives CASSWARTDYGYTF.